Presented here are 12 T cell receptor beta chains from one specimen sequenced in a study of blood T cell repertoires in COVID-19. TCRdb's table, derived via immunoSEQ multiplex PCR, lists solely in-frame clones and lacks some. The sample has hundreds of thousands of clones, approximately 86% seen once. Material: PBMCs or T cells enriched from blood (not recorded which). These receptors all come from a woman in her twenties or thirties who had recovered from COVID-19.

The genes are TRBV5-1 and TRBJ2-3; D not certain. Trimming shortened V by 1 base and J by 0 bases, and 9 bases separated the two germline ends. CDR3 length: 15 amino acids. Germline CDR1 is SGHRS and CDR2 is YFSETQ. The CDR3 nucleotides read TGCGCCAGCAGCTTGTCTGGTAGAAGCACAGATACGCAGTATTTT. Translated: CASSLSGRSTDTQYF. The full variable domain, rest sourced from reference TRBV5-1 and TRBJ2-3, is KAGVTQTPRYLIKTRGQQVTLSCSPISGHRSVSWYQQTPGQGLQFLFEYFSETQRNKGNFPGRFSGRQFSNSRSEMNVSTLELGDSALYLCASSLSGRSTDTQYFGPGTRLTVL.

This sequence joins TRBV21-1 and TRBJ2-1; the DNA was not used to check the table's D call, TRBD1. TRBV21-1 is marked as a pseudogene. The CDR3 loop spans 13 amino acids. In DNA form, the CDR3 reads TGTGCCAGCAGCAAAGTACGCACAAATGAGCAGTTCTTC. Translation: CASSKVRTNEQFF.

The DNA for the CDR3 is TGCGCCAGCAGCTCTGCAGGGGGCCGAAACTATGGCTACACCTTC. Encoded protein: CASSSAGGRNYGYTF. The J gene is TRBJ1-2, the V gene TRBV5-1; 8 bases line up with TRBD1. This CDR3 region has 15 residues. Trimming took 3 bases from V and 2 from J; bases not matched to a gene: 6. Germline V gene lookup returns CDR1 SGHRS and CDR2 YFSETQ. The full variable domain, completed using reference TRBV5-1 and TRBJ1-2, is KAGVTQTPRYLIKTRGQQVTLSCSPISGHRSVSWYQQTPGQGLQFLFEYFSETQRNKGNFPGRFSGRQFSNSRSEMNVSTLELGDSALYLCASSSAGGRNYGYTFGSGTRLTVV.

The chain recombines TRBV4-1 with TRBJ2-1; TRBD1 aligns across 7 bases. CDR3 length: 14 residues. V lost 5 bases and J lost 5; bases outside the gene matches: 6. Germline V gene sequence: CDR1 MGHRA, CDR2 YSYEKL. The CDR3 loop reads CASSDRDSNNEQFF. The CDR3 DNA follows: TGCGCCAGCAGCGATAGGGACAGTAACAATGAGCAGTTCTTC.

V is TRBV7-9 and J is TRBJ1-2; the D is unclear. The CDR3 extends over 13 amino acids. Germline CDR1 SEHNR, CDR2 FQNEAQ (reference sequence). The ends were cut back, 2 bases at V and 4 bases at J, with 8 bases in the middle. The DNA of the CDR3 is TGTGCCAGCAGCTTAACAAGTGCCTATGGCTACACCTTC. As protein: CASSLTSAYGYTF.

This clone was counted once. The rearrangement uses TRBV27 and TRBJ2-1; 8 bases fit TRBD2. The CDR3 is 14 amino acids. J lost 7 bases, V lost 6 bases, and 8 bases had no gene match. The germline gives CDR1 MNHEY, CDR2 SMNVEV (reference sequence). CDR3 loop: CASRSASGLNEQFF. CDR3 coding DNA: TGTGCCAGCAGAAGCGCTAGCGGGTTAAATGAGCAGTTCTTC.

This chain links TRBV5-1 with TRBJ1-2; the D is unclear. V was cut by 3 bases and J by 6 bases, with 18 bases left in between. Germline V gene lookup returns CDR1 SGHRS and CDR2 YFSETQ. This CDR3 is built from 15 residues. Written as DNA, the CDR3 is TGCGCCAGCAGCTCCGAGGGCTGGAGCCTGGATGGCTACACCTTC. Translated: CASSSEGWSLDGYTF.

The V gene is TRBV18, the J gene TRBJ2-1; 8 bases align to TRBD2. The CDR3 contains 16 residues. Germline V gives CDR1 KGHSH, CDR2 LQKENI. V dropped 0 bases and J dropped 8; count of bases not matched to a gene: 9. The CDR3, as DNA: TGTGCCAGCTCACCACCGGTGGCGGGAGGTGTCGATGAGCAGTTCTTC. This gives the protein CASSPPVAGGVDEQFF.

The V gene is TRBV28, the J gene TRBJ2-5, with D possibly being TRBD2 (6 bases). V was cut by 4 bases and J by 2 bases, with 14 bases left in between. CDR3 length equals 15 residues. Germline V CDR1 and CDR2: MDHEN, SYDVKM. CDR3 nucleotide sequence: TGTGCCAGCAGTTCGCCGGGACTCACACAAGAGACCCAGTACTTC. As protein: CASSSPGLTQETQYF. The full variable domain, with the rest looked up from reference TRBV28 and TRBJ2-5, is DVKVTQSSRYLVKRTGEKVFLECVQDMDHENMFWYRQDPGLGLRLIYFSYDVKMKEKGDIPEGYSVSREKKERFSLILESASTNQTSMYLCASSSPGLTQETQYFGPGTRLLVL.

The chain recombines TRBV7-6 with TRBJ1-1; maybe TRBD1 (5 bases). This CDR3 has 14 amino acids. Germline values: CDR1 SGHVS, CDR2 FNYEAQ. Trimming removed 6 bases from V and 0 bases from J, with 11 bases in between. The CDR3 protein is CASRNSGVNTEAFF. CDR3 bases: TGTGCCAGCAGAAACTCGGGGGTGAACACTGAAGCTTTCTTT.

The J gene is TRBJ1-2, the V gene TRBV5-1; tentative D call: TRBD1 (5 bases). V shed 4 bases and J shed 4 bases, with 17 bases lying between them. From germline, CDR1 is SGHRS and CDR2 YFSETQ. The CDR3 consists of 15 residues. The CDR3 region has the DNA TGCGCCAGCAGCGCAAGTACCAGGGCAGGCTATGGCTACACCTTC. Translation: CASSASTRAGYGYTF.

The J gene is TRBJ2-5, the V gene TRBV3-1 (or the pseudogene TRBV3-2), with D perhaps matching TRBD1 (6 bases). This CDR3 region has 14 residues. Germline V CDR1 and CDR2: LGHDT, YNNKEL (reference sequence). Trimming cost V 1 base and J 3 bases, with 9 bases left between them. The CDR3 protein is CASSQVAGEETQYF. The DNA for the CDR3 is TGTGCCAGCAGCCAAGTTGCAGGGGAAGAGACCCAGTACTTC.